A single T cell receptor beta chain is shown here with its context. Its antigen is still unknown. No qualities accompany the bases; no much larger clone lies one base away. Genomic DNA was isolated from the sorted cells so that the TCRbeta CDR3 region could be sequenced. The immunoSEQ Assay was used to sequence the TCRbeta CDR3 regions. TCRdb retrieved this table from immuneACCESS and kept in-frame rearrangements only. Not all clones are present; in checked studies, unresolved V genes account for under half, and no reason is known for the remainder. Present in this sample are tens of thousands of clones, more than 75% of which were seen just once. The ten top clones hold under 1% of the sample. Patients with autoimmune disease history or receiving systemic immunosuppression were excluded from the trial. Peripheral blood for TCR sequencing was drawn from every dose cohort at baseline, at cycle 4 day 1 and at cycle 7 day 1. Samples came from an open-label, multicenter, first-in-human phase I dose-escalation trial of ivuxolimab. Adults with locally advanced or metastatic head and neck squamous cell, hepatocellular, melanoma or renal cell carcinoma were enrolled in the trial. Before TCR sequencing, CD4+ T cells and CD8+ T cells were sorted from peripheral blood as separate populations.

The sample belongs to a study of OX40 agonist ivuxolimab in advanced cancers. Turning to the overall study: Ivuxolimab, which targeted the costimulatory receptor OX40 (CD134), was an agonistic, fully human IgG2 monoclonal antibody. Intravenous ivuxolimab was administered to patients every 2 weeks at six dose levels: 0.01, 0.1, 0.3, 1.5, 3 and 10 mg/kg. Among the roughly 50 dose-escalation patients, approximately 20 had hepatocellular carcinoma, 15 or so melanoma, 9 renal cell carcinoma and 9 head and neck cancer. A male proportion of roughly 80% and a mean age of around 60 years, ranging from roughly 23 to 79, were recorded for the dose-escalation cohort. Prior anti-PD-1, anti-PD-L1 or anti-CTLA-4 therapy was permitted, and checkpoint inhibitors had been received by around 40% of dose-escalation patients. Partial responses occurred in three dose-escalation patients, of whom one had hepatocellular carcinoma and two had cutaneous melanoma. Peripheral TCRbeta sequencing aimed to test whether ivuxolimab altered TCR sequence diversity and caused clonal T-cell expansion. The paper covers the monotherapy dose-escalation part of the phase I ivuxolimab trial, which included N ≈ 57 patients. The research as a whole found: Antigen specificity was not determined for the clonally expanded peripheral T cells. After ivuxolimab, expanded clones were on average more numerous among CD8+ T cells than among CD4+ T cells. At doses from 0.1 to 3.0 mg/kg, clonal expansion was seen in both CD4+ and CD8+ blood T cells between baseline and week 6. Low levels of normalized T-cell clonal expansion were also shown by some nonresponding patients. In the 0.1-3.0 mg/kg groups, partial responders had among the lowest normalized peripheral clonal expansion, particularly in CD8+ T cells.

The CDR3 measures 15 amino acids from cysteine to phenylalanine. Only CDR3 DNA is held: 45 bases, read in frame from base 1. The germline V gene encodes CDR1 LGHNT and CDR2 FRNRAP. Cut back by 5 bases and 0 bases, the V and J ends lie 13 bases apart. The material sequenced was CD4+ or CD8+ T cells sorted from blood, taken in a trial of the OX40 agonist ivuxolimab. The clonotype was recovered from an adult with an advanced solid tumor such as melanoma, head and neck, liver or kidney cancer. This chain is built from TRBV12-5 and TRBJ1-1, with the D gene too uncertain to name. The CDR3 loop reads CASGRSGDMNTEAFF. The sequenced DNA is TGTGCTAGTGGTCGATCAGGAGACATGAACACTGAAGCTTTCTTT.